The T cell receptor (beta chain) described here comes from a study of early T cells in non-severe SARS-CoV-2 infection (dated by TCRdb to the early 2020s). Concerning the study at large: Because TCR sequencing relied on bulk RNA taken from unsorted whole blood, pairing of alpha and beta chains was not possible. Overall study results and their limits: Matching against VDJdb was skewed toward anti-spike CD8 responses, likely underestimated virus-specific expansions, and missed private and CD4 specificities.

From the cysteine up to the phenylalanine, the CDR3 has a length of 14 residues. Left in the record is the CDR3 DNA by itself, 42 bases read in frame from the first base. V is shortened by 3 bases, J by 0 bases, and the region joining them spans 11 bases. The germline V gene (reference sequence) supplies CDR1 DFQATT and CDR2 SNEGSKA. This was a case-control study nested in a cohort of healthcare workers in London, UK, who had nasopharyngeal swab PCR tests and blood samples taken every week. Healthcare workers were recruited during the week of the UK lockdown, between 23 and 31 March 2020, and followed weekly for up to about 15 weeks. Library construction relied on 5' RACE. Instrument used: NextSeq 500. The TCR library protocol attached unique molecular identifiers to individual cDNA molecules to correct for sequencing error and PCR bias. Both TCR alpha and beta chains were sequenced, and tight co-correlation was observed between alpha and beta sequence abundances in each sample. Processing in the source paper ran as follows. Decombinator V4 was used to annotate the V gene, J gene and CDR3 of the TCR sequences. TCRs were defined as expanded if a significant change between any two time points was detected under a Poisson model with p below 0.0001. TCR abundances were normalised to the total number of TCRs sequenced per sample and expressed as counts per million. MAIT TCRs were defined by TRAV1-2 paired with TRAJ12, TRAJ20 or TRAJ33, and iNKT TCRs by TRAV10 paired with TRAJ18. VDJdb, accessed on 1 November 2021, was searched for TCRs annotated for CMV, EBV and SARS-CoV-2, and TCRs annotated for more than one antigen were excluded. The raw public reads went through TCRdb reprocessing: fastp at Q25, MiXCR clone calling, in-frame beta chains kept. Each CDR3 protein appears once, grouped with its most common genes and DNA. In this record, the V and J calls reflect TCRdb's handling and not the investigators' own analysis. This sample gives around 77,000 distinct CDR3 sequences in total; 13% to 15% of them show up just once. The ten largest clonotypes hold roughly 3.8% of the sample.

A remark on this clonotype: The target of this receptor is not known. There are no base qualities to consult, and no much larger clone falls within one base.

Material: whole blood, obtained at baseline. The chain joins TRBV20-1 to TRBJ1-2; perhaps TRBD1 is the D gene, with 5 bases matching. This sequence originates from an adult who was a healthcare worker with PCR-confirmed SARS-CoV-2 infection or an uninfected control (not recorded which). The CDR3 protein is CSASWDGANYGYTF. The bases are TGCAGTGCTAGTTGGGACGGAGCTAACTATGGCTACACCTTC.